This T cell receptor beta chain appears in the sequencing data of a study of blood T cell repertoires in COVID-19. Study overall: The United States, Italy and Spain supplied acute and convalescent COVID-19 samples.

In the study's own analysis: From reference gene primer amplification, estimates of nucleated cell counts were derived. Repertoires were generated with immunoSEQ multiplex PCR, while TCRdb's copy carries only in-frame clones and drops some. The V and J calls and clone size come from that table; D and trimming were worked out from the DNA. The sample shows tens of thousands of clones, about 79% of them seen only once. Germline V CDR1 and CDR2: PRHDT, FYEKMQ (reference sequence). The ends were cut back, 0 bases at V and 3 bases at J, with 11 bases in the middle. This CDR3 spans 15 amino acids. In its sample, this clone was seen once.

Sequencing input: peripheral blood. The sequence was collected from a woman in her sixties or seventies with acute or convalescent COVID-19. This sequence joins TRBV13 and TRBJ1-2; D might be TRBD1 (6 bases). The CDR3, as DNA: TGTGCCAGCAGCTTAGGGGACAGCATTTACTATGGCTACACCTTC. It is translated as CASSLGDSIYYGYTF.